This T cell receptor beta chain appears in the sequencing data of a study of blood T cell repertoires in COVID-19 (TCRdb year 2020). About the study as a whole: The collaborator samples originated in the United States, Italy and Spain and spanned the acute and convalescent phases of COVID-19. The material from the prospective study consisted of cDNA or gDNA derived from T cells, B-cell-depleted T cells, or PBMCs. Subjects who had been exposed to COVID-19, were actively infected with it, or had recovered from it provided the deeply sampled blood TCRbeta repertoires that made up the dataset. A freely available public database, intended as a resource for researchers studying the immune response to SARS-CoV-2, is where the repertoires were released. Samples were obtained from the ongoing ImmuneRACE study (first 160 participants) and from some 1,200 subjects provided by 6 global collaborators. A de-identified subject ID, COVID-19 status, age in years and sex were almost always included in the sample metadata. Where available, HLA class I and class II types were obtained from metadata supplied by the sample provider rather than from assay-based typing. Broader findings and caveats from the paper: Clinical and demographic metadata were provided uncurated, with the amount varying by source and participant.

The germline V gene gives CDR1 as KGHSH and CDR2 as LQKENI. V is clipped by 4 bases and J by 0 bases, and the sequence between their germline boundaries is 13 bases long. The CDR3 runs 16 amino acids, cysteine and phenylalanine included. Of all the DNA, just the CDR3 is kept, 48 bases in frame from base 1. Comments on this clone: Which antigen it targets is not known. No base quality values were provided; no much bigger clone lies one nucleotide off.

The collaborating institutions used their own protocols to collect whole blood in K2EDTA tubes. For TCRbeta analysis, collaborator samples were shipped as frozen whole blood, as isolated PBMCs, or as DNA extracted from either sample type. TCRbeta CDR3 regions were amplified from genomic DNA by means of the immunoSEQ Assay, a bias-controlled multiplex PCR. The original methods were these. Within the assay, amplification of reference gene primers was used to estimate how many nucleated cells each sample contained. To quantify the absolute abundance of each unique TCRbeta CDR3 rearrangement, sequence reads were collapsed and filtered. For each sample, productive Simpson clonality was calculated as the square root of Simpson's diversity index over productive rearrangements. Entries here come from immuneACCESS through TCRdb and include only in-frame sequences with V and J called. Some clones fail to appear in such tables; in the studies checked, an unresolved V gene covers under half of the shortfall, and the cause of the remainder is unknown. The V and J calls and the clone size are those of that table, but D and trimming were determined from the DNA. In this sample the table shows roughly 100,000 clones, 85% of which occur a single time. The top ten clonotypes cover around 4.1% of the sample.

This clonotype originated in a man in his forties or fifties with acute or convalescent COVID-19. Source material: peripheral blood. The rearrangement joined TRBV18 to TRBJ2-1; TRBD2 is possibly the D segment (5 matching bases). In nucleotides, the sequence is TGTGCCAGCTCACAACCCGGGGTTTTCTCCTACAATGAGCAGTTCTTC. It translates to CASSQPGVFSYNEQFF.